Below are 24 T cell receptor beta chains sequenced from a single sample in a study of blood T cell repertoires in COVID-19. Clones were sequenced by immunoSEQ multiplex PCR, and TCRdb holds only the in-frame ones, with some missing. The sample includes approximately 260,000 clones, approximately 88% of them seen just once. The sample was PBMCs or T cells enriched from blood (not recorded which). These receptors were obtained from a woman aged 40 to 55 with acute COVID-19.

The gene calls are TRBV7-9 and TRBJ2-3; 9 nucleotides agree with TRBD2. V was clipped by 5 bases and J by 4 bases; unmatched bases: 10. This CDR3 spans 16 amino acids. Germline CDR1 is SEHNR and CDR2 is FQNEAQ (reference sequence). Here the CDR3 reads CASSPGTSTIADTQYF. The CDR3, as DNA: TGTGCCAGCAGCCCAGGGACTAGCACGATCGCAGATACGCAGTATTTT.

The genes are TRBV19 and TRBJ1-5; TRBD1 aligns across 7 bases. CDR3 length: 16 residues. The germline V gene has CDR1 LNHDA and CDR2 SQIVND (reference sequence). V lost 1 base and J lost 5; bases outside the gene matches: 8. The CDR3 sequence: CASSIATGPLDQPQHF. The CDR3 DNA follows: TGTGCCAGTAGTATAGCGACAGGGCCCCTGGATCAGCCCCAGCATTTT.

V is TRBV7-9 and J is TRBJ2-2; TRBD2 matches 7 bases. The CDR3 consists of 13 residues. Trimming cost V 8 bases and J 4 bases; bases outside gene matches: 4. From germline, CDR1 is SEHNR and CDR2 FQNEAQ (reference sequence). CDR3 in DNA: TGTGCCAGCGGGAGGGCCGGCACCGGGGAGCTGTTTTTT. Translation: CASGRAGTGELFF.

The rearrangement uses TRBV4-3 and TRBJ1-2; D is perhaps TRBD1 (6 bases). V lost 2 bases and J lost 5, with 12 bases in between. The CDR3 extends over 14 amino acids. The germline CDR1 and CDR2 sequences are LGHNA and YSLEER. CDR3 bases: TGCGCCAGCAGCCAAAACAGGGAGATTTATGGCTACACCTTC. It yields the protein CASSQNREIYGYTF.

The chain carries TRBV18 and TRBJ2-7, with TRBD2 matching 10 bases. CDR1 is KGHSH and CDR2 is LQKENI in the germline V gene. Germline trimming cut 3 bases from V and 3 bases from J; bases unmatched to any gene: 8. CDR3 length: 16 amino acids. CDR3 region: CASSPSRLAGVYEQYF. For the CDR3, the DNA is TGTGCCAGCTCACCGTCTCGGCTAGCGGGAGTCTACGAGCAGTACTTC.

The chain carries TRBV24-1 and TRBJ1-5; the D gene is possibly TRBD1 (6 bases). CDR1 is KGHDR and CDR2 is SFDVKD in the germline V gene. V gave up 4 bases and J gave up 7 bases, with 10 bases separating them. This CDR3 spans 13 amino acids. The CDR3: CATSDSDRQPQHF. The CDR3 DNA is TGTGCCACCAGTGACTCGGACAGACAGCCCCAGCATTTT.

V usage is TRBV6-2 or TRBV6-3 and J usage is TRBJ1-5, with D hard to call. V dropped 0 bases and J dropped 5 bases, with 11 bases sitting between them. The length of the CDR3 is 15 residues. Germline V gives CDR1 MNHEY, CDR2 SVGEGT. The CDR3 sequence: CASSYSTSTYQPQHF. Here the CDR3 DNA reads TGTGCCAGCAGTTACTCGACTAGTACGTATCAGCCCCAGCATTTT.

The chain combines TRBV12-3 or TRBV12-4 with TRBJ2-1; 7 nucleotides line up with TRBD1. The CDR3 consists of 13 residues. J was trimmed by 8 bases and V by 6 bases; bases with no gene match: 7. Here the CDR3 DNA reads TGTGCCAGCAGCGAGCGACAGGGCTATGAGCAGTTCTTC. Protein product: CASSERQGYEQFF.

The chain carries TRBV5-1 and TRBJ2-1, with D perhaps matching TRBD1 (5 bases). Trimming took 0 bases from V and 2 from J, leaving 9 bases between them. The CDR3 has 15 residues. Germline CDR1 is SGHRS and CDR2 is YFSETQ. The CDR3 DNA follows: TGCGCCAGCAGCTTGGTAGGGGTTGCCTACAATGAGCAGTTCTTC. Its translation is CASSLVGVAYNEQFF.

A single count supports this clone. J is TRBJ2-3 and V is TRBV9; 7 bases align to TRBD2. This CDR3 comprises 15 residues. V lost 0 bases, J lost 2 bases, and 3 bases stayed unmatched. The V gene's germline CDR1 is SGDLS and CDR2 YYNGEE. CDR3 region: CASSVAGGHTDTQYF. The DNA of the CDR3 is TGTGCCAGCAGCGTAGCGGGAGGCCACACAGATACGCAGTATTTT.

V gene TRBV7-2 combines with J gene TRBJ2-7; possibly TRBD2 for D (6 bases). V dropped 3 bases and J dropped 6 bases, with 12 bases sitting between them. The germline CDR1 and CDR2 sequences are SGHTA and FQGNSA. This CDR3 contains 13 residues. The CDR3 sequence: CASSFYQGLEQYF. The CDR3 DNA reads TGTGCCAGCAGCTTTTACCAGGGACTCGAGCAGTACTTC.

The chain joins TRBV18 to TRBJ2-7, with TRBD2 as a possible D gene (5 bases). CDR3 length equals 14 residues. CDR1 is KGHSH and CDR2 is LQKENI in the germline V gene. The germline V and J ends were trimmed by 3 bases and 3 bases, with 12 bases remaining between them. CDR3 loop: CASSPDAGYYEQYV. In DNA form, the CDR3 reads TGTGCCAGCTCACCCGACGCGGGTTACTACGAGCAGTACGTC.

The chain uses TRBV7-2 and TRBJ2-1; 12 nucleotides align to TRBD2. V trimming: 5 bases; J trimming: 8 bases; junction bases outside the gene matches: 10. The CDR3 extends over 16 amino acids. CDR1 is SGHTA, CDR2 FQGNSA, per germline. This CDR3 is CASSPLGLAGGYEQFF. CDR3 in DNA: TGTGCCAGCAGCCCCCTCGGTCTAGCGGGAGGGTATGAGCAGTTCTTC.

This clone was observed a single time. The chain has TRBV25-1 and TRBJ1-6; tentative D call: TRBD1 (5 bases). V was pared by 1 base and J by 6 bases, with 10 bases between. The length of the CDR3 is 15 residues. From germline, CDR1 is MGHDK and CDR2 SYGVNS. CDR3 DNA sequence: TGTGCCAGCAGTGAATCAACAGGACCTAATTCACCCCTCCACTTT. Protein product: CASSESTGPNSPLHF.

The V and J genes are TRBV29-1 and TRBJ2-1, with a weak D call TRBD1 (5 bases). Looked up from germline, CDR1 is SQVTM and CDR2 is ANQGSEA. The V gene lost 6 bases and the J gene lost 7 bases, with 10 bases spanning the gap. The CDR3 runs to 11 residues. The chain's CDR3 is CSVSHRNEQFF. CDR3 DNA: TGCAGCGTATCCCACAGGAATGAGCAGTTCTTC.

In its sample, this clone was seen once. V usage is TRBV5-5 and J usage is TRBJ1-5; the D is unclear. Germline loops: CDR1 SGHKS, CDR2 YYEKEE (reference sequence). The CDR3 totals 15 residues. V was cut by 2 bases and J by 9 bases, with 18 bases left in between. The CDR3 sequence is CASSFAGQDTGPQHF. The CDR3 coding sequence is TGTGCCAGCAGCTTTGCGGGTCAGGATACGGGGCCCCAGCATTTT.

This chain uses TRBV27 with TRBJ1-1; tentative D call: TRBD1 (5 bases). The length of the CDR3 is 15 residues. Germline V gene lookup returns CDR1 MNHEY and CDR2 SMNVEV (reference sequence). Trimming removed 5 bases from V and 1 base from J, with 14 bases in between. CDR3 nucleotides: TGTGCCAGCAGTATCACGGCAGGGCCGAACACTGAAGCTTTCTTT. Translating gives CASSITAGPNTEAFF.

The V call is TRBV9, the J call TRBJ2-1, with 9 bases identical to TRBD1. This CDR3 comprises 17 residues. The V gene end was trimmed by 3 bases and the J gene end by 2 bases; junction bases not matched to a gene: 9. Germline loops: CDR1 SGDLS, CDR2 YYNGEE. The CDR3: CASSAPKDRGPYNEQFF. CDR3 in DNA: TGTGCCAGCAGCGCACCTAAGGACAGGGGCCCCTACAATGAGCAGTTCTTC.

The rearrangement joins TRBV28 to TRBJ1-2; TRBD1 is a possible D gene (6 bases). V lost 4 bases and J 1 base, leaving 7 bases between the germline ends. The CDR3 runs to 13 residues. Per germline, CDR1 MDHEN and CDR2 SYDVKM. CDR3 DNA: TGTGCCAGCAGTTCAGGGGATAACTATGGCTACACCTTC. Protein product: CASSSGDNYGYTF.

The V and J genes are TRBV5-4 and TRBJ2-1; 14 nucleotides align to TRBD2. CDR3 length equals 17 residues. J gave up 10 bases and V 3 bases, and 12 bases lay outside the gene matches. The germline V gene encodes CDR1 SGHNT and CDR2 YYREEE (reference sequence). The DNA for the CDR3 is TGTGCCAGCAGCTCCGGCATAGAGACTAGCGGGAGGGGGGAGCAGTTCTTC. Translating gives CASSSGIETSGRGEQFF.

The V gene is TRBV11-2, the J gene TRBJ2-7; 11 positions agree with TRBD2. CDR3 size: 15 residues. Germline trimming cut 5 bases from V and 7 bases from J; bases unmatched to any gene: 10. Looked up from germline, CDR1 is SGHAT and CDR2 is FQNNGV. CDR3 nucleotides: TGTGCCAGCAGCCAAATACTAGCGGGAGTTAGGGAGCAGTACTTC. This sequence encodes CASSQILAGVREQYF.

This chain connects TRBV5-5 to TRBJ2-7; TRBD2 matches at 8 bases. Per germline, CDR1 SGHKS and CDR2 YYEKEE (reference sequence). Unmatched junction bases numbered 6, after V lost 0 bases and J lost 1 base. The CDR3 totals 16 residues. For the CDR3, the DNA is TGTGCCAGCAGCTTGGCCGGAACGGGAGGGTCCTACGAGCAGTACGTC. Amino acid sequence: CASSLAGTGGSYEQYV.

V and J are TRBV12-3 or TRBV12-4 and TRBJ2-5, with no clear D. Trimming cost V 7 bases and J 10 bases, with 19 bases left between them. The length of the CDR3 is 13 residues. CDR3 nucleotide sequence: TGTGCCAGCACCTATCTAGGTTCTCAAGTCCAGTACTTC. Protein sequence: CASTYLGSQVQYF.

The chain uses TRBV5-1 and TRBJ2-2, with 8 bases matching TRBD2. Germline loops: CDR1 SGHRS, CDR2 YFSETQ. J gave up 6 bases and V 4 bases, and 11 bases lay outside the gene matches. CDR3 length equals 16 residues. The CDR3 DNA reads TGCGCCAGCAGCCCGGGGACTAGTTTATCTTCCGGGGAGCTGTTTTTT. This codes for CASSPGTSLSSGELFF.